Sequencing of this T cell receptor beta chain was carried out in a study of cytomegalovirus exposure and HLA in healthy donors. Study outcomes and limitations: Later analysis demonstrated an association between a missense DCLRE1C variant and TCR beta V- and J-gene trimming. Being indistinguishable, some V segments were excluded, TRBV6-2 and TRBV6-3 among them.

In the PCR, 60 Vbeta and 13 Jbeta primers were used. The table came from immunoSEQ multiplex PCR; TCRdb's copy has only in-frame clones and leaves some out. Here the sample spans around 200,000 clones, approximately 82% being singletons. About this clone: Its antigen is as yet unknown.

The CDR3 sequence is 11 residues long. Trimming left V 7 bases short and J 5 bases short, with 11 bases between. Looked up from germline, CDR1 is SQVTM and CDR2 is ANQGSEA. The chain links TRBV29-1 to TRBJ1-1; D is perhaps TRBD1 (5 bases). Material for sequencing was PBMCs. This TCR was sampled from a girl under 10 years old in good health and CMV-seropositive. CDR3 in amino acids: CSGIRGTEAFF. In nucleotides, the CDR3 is TGCAGCGGAATAAGGGGTACTGAAGCTTTCTTT. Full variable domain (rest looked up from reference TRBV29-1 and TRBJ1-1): SAVISQKPSRDICQRGTSLTIQCQVDSQVTMMFWYRQQPGQSLTLIATANQGSEATYESGFVIDKFPISRPNLTFSTLTVSNMSPEDSSIYLCSGIRGTEAFFGQGTRLTVV.